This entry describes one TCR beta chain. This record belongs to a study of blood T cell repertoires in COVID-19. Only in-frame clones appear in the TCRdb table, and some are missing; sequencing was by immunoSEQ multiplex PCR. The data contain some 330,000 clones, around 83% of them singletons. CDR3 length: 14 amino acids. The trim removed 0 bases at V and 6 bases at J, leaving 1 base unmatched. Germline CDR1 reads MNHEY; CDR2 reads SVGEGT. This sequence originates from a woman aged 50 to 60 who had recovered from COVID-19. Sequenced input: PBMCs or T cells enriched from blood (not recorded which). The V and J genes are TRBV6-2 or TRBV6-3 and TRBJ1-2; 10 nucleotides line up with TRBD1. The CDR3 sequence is CASSYSTGGDGYTF. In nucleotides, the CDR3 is TGTGCCAGCAGTTACTCGACAGGGGGCGATGGCTACACCTTC.